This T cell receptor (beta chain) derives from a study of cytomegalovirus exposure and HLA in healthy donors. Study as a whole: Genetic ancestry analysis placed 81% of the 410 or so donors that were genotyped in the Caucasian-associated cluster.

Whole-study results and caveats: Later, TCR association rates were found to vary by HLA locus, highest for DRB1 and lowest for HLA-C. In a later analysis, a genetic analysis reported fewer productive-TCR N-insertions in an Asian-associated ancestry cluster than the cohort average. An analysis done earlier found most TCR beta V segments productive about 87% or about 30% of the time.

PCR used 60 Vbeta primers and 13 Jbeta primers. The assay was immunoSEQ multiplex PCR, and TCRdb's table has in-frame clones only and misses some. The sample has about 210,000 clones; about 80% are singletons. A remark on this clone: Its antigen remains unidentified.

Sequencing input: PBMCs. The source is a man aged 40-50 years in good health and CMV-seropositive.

The CDR3 spells CASSRQDSPLHF. In nucleotides, the CDR3 is TGTGCCAGCAGCCGACAGGATTCACCCCTCCACTTT. This chain uses TRBV7-9 with TRBJ1-6, with a weak D call TRBD1 (6 bases). Germline V CDR1 and CDR2: SEHNR, FQNEAQ (reference sequence). V was shortened by 5 bases and J by 8 bases, with 7 bases between the two germline ends. The length of the CDR3 is 12 residues.